This TCR beta chain was sequenced for a study of cytomegalovirus exposure and HLA in healthy donors. Study-level points and caveats: Per published accounts, TCR beta sequences correctly predicted the HLA-A and HLA-B alleles of most subjects. The majority of CMV-associated TCR beta chains were reported as apparently HLA-restricted in a later analysis.

The PCR used 60 Vbeta and 13 Jbeta primers. Per the authors' pipeline: Tens of millions of unique TCR beta chains, 9 million to 14 million shared, were counted in a later analysis. Sequencing used immunoSEQ multiplex PCR; TCRdb keeps in-frame clones, though not all of them. The DNA was the basis for D and trimming; V, J and clone size are from that table. The sample yields 150,000 to 200,000 clones, around four fifths seen once. With respect to this clone: The antigen is undetermined.

The CDR3 contains 16 residues. The germline V gene encodes CDR1 SGHNT and CDR2 YYREEE (reference sequence). V lost 0 bases, J lost 2 bases, and 13 bases lay in between. The clonotype originates from a female donor in good health and CMV-seronegative. This chain links TRBV5-4 with TRBJ2-3; D is unresolved. The sample consisted of PBMCs. CDR3 protein: CASSLVGSINTDTQYF. Here the CDR3 DNA reads TGTGCCAGCAGCTTGGTTGGTAGCATCAACACAGATACGCAGTATTTT.